Shown below are 24 T cell receptor beta chains from a single sample sequenced in a study of CXCR3-negative and CXCR3-positive naive CD8 T cells. Study observations and caveats: Greater hydrophobicity was found in TRB CDR3s of CXCR3-positive naive cells than of CXCR3-negative naive cells.

Through 5' RACE with UMI labels, the TRB cDNA libraries were prepared. TCRdb re-analyzed the 5' RACE reads; it lists each CDR3 protein once, without DNA. The sample includes about 50,000 distinct CDR3 sequences. These receptors have no identified antigens. Sequenced: naive CXCR3+ CD8+ T cells from blood. Noted subset: CD45RO-CCR7+CD27+CD95- naive CD8+ T cells expressing CXCR3 (TNR3+). Receptors originate from a human donor in good health. Some clones in this sample may be carry-over from other donors' samples.

The V gene is TRBV28, the J gene TRBJ2-1; the TRBD1 assignment by TCRdb is unverifiable without DNA. The CDR3 is 16 residues long. CDR1 and CDR2 (germline): MDHEN, SYDVKM. The CDR3: CASLTVRVSSYNEQFF.

The chain has TRBV29-1 and TRBJ1-5; TCRdb's assignment of TRBD1 cannot be checked, as there is no DNA. Germline CDR1 reads SQVTM; CDR2 reads ANQGSEA. CDR3 size: 12 residues. CDR3 sequence: CSVGGSNQPQHF. The whole variable domain, remainder taken from reference TRBV29-1 and TRBJ1-5, is SAVISQKPSRDICQRGTSLTIQCQVDSQVTMMFWYRQQPGQSLTLIATANQGSEATYESGFVIDKFPISRPNLTFSTLTVSNMSPEDSSIYLCSVGGSNQPQHFGDGTRLSIL.

The CDR3 loop reads CATRGLAVSTDTQYF. The chain combines TRBV12-3 or TRBV12-4 with TRBJ2-3; as DNA is missing, the TRBD2 call by TCRdb cannot be tested. The CDR3 has 15 amino acids.

This sequence joins TRBV5-5 and TRBJ2-7. Germline V gives CDR1 SGHKS, CDR2 YYEKEE (reference sequence). The CDR3 runs to 14 residues. CDR3 sequence: CASRLDRTDYEQYF.

V usage is TRBV9 and J usage is TRBJ2-7; absent DNA, TCRdb's TRBD1 call cannot be checked. Looked up from germline, CDR1 is SGDLS and CDR2 is YYNGEE. The CDR3 runs to 14 residues. CDR3 region: CASSPGTGVYEQYF.

This chain connects TRBV29-1 to TRBJ2-1; TCRdb returns TRBD2, unconfirmable since there is no DNA. CDR1 is SQVTM, CDR2 ANQGSEA, per germline. There are 13 residues in the CDR3. The chain's CDR3 is CSGLAGVGNEQFF.

This sequence joins TRBV4-3 and TRBJ1-1. This CDR3 contains 15 residues. Germline V gene data show CDR1 as LGHNA and CDR2 as YSLEER. The CDR3 sequence: CASSQGSGFWAEAFF.

The chain joins TRBV12-5 to TRBJ2-7; TCRdb's D gene call, TRBD1, goes unchecked for lack of DNA. The germline gives CDR1 LGHNT, CDR2 FRNRAP. The CDR3 has 12 residues. The CDR3 spells CASGPGQHEQYF.

The J gene is TRBJ2-1, the V gene TRBV7-8; TCRdb indicates TRBD1, and absent DNA this call remains unverified. The V gene's germline CDR1 is SGHVS and CDR2 FQNEAQ. The CDR3 totals 16 residues. The CDR3 loop is CTSSYPGVTGYNEQFF.

This sequence joins TRBV11-2 and TRBJ2-7; TCRdb selects TRBD2, and the lack of DNA leaves this call unchecked. Germline CDR1 SGHAT, CDR2 FQNNGV. The CDR3 covers 17 residues. The CDR3 region is CASSPLGSSGSSYEQYF.

V usage is TRBV12-3 or TRBV12-4 and J usage is TRBJ1-5. CDR3 length equals 12 residues. CDR3 in amino acids: CASTQEGGPQHF.

The J gene is TRBJ2-7, the V gene TRBV20-1. From germline, CDR1 is DFQATT and CDR2 SNEGSKA (reference sequence). CDR3 length equals 13 residues. The CDR3 loop reads CSAREGFPYEQYF.

This CDR3 is CASSPGGSSYEQYF. V usage is TRBV12-3 or TRBV12-4 and J usage is TRBJ2-7; TCRdb selects TRBD2, and the lack of DNA leaves this call unchecked. CDR3 length equals 14 residues.

The V gene is TRBV7-7, the J gene TRBJ2-3; TCRdb's D call of TRBD2 is untestable without DNA. Germline V gene data show CDR1 as SSHAT and CDR2 as FNYEAQ (reference sequence). The CDR3 length is 15 residues. The CDR3 loop is CARSLGVARTDTQYF. Variable domain in full (rest from reference TRBV7-7 and TRBJ2-3): GAGVSQSPRYKVTKRGQDVTLRCDPISSHATLYWYQQALGQGPEFLTYFNYEAQPDKSGLPSDRFSAERPEGSISTLTIQRTEQRDSAMYRCARSLGVARTDTQYFGPGTRLTVL.

CDR3 loop: CASSILGQSFMNTEAFF. The rearrangement joins TRBV7-9 to TRBJ1-1; checking the TCRdb D call of TRBD1 is not possible without DNA. The CDR3 contains 17 residues. CDR1 is SEHNR, CDR2 FQNEAQ, per germline (reference sequence).

This chain connects TRBV7-2 to TRBJ2-2. The CDR3 runs 15 residues. Germline-derived CDR1 and CDR2 are SGHTA and FQGNSA. The CDR3 is CASSLWGGSTGELFF.

The chain joins TRBV29-1 to TRBJ2-1. Germline CDR1 is SQVTM and CDR2 is ANQGSEA. The length of the CDR3 is 11 residues. CDR3 sequence reads: CSVEDWDEQFF.

The chain links TRBV7-2 to TRBJ1-2. The germline V gene encodes CDR1 SGHTA and CDR2 FQGNSA. The CDR3 contains 13 residues. The CDR3 reads CASSQGSDYGYTF.

The V gene is TRBV7-2, the J gene TRBJ2-3. Per the germline V gene, CDR1 is SGHTA and CDR2 is FQGNSA. This CDR3 has 12 residues. The CDR3 spells CASTSSTDTQYF.

The chain couples TRBV6-5 to TRBJ2-5; TCRdb gives TRBD1 as the D gene, but with no DNA this cannot be confirmed. Germline assignment: CDR1 MNHEY and CDR2 SVGAGI. This CDR3 comprises 14 residues. The CDR3 protein is CASSAGGGGETQYF.

The CDR3 loop reads CASSFLRGQARTYEQYF. This rearrangement joins TRBV27 to TRBJ2-7; TCRdb selects TRBD1, and the lack of DNA leaves this call unchecked. The CDR3 has 17 amino acids. The V gene's germline CDR1 is MNHEY and CDR2 SMNVEV (reference sequence).

This CDR3 is CASGQDLVANTEAFF. V gene TRBV4-3 combines with J gene TRBJ1-1. The germline CDR1 and CDR2 sequences are LGHNA and YSLEER. CDR3 length: 15 amino acids.

The gene calls are TRBV20-1 and TRBJ2-3. The CDR3 has 13 residues. Germline V lookup: CDR1 DFQATT, CDR2 SNEGSKA (reference sequence). CDR3 sequence: CSARPFGTDTQYF.

This chain's CDR3 is CASSRDATSNQPQHF. This chain connects TRBV5-5 to TRBJ1-5; TCRdb outputs TRBD1, but without DNA this stays unchecked. This CDR3 region has 15 residues. Looked up from germline, CDR1 is SGHKS and CDR2 is YYEKEE (reference sequence). The full variable domain, rest sourced from reference TRBV5-5 and TRBJ1-5, is DAGVTQSPTHLIKTRGQQVTLRCSPISGHKSVSWYQQVLGQGPQFIFQYYEKEERGRGNFPDRFSARQFPNYSSELNVNALLLGDSALYLCASSRDATSNQPQHFGDGTRLSIL.